This TCR beta chain originates from a study of T cells in tuberculosis. Germline CDR1 is SGHDT and CDR2 is YYEEEE. V was trimmed by 4 bases and J by 3 bases, leaving 17 bases between them. The length of the CDR3 is 15 residues. About this clone: What it binds is unknown.

On average around 100,000 T cells per donor were immunosequenced. Study outcomes and limitations: Classification accuracy was approximately 85% (AUROC 0.90) with the GMM-specific repertoire.

Profiling relied on immunoSEQ multiplex PCR, and the TCRdb table lists in-frame clones only, not all of them. The table has around 26,000 clones, 85% to 95% seen once. Sequencing was performed on PBMCs. The receptor was derived from a donor aged 10-29 years with latent tuberculosis or without tuberculosis infection. Some clones in this sample may be carry-over from other donors' samples. V usage is TRBV5-6 and J usage is TRBJ2-7; D ambiguous. CDR3: CASSLPGSLHYEQYF. In nucleotides, the CDR3 is TGTGCCAGCAGCCTCCCCGGGTCTTTACACTACGAGCAGTACTTC.